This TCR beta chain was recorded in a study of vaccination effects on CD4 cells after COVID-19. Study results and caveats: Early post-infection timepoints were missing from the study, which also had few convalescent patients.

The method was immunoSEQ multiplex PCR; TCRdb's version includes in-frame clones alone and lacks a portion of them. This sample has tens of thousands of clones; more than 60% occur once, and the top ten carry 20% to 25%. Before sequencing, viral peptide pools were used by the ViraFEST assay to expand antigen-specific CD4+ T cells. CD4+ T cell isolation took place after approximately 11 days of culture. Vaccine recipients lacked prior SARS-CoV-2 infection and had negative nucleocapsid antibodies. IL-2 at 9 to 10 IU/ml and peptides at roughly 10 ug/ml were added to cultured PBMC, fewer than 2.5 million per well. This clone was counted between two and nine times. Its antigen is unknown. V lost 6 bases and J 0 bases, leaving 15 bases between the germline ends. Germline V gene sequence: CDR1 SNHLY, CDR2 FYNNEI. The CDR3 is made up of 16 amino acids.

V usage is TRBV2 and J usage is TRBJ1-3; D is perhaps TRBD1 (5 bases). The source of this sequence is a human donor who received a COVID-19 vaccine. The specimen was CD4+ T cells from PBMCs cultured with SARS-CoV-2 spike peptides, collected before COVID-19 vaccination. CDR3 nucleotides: TGTGCCAGCAGGCGCCTCGGGACCGACTCTGGAAACACCATATATTTT. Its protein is CASRRLGTDSGNTIYF.